Each of the 9 T cell receptor beta chains below was sequenced from the same sample in a study of blood T cell repertoires in COVID-19. Profiled with immunoSEQ multiplex PCR; TCRdb holds only in-frame clones, not every one. Of more than 300,000 clones listed, around 83% are singletons. The sample was peripheral blood. The receptor source for this set is a woman aged 50 to 60 with acute or convalescent COVID-19.

The chain employs TRBV10-3 and TRBJ2-5; 7 nucleotides match TRBD1. Germline V gene lookup returns CDR1 ENHRY and CDR2 SYGVKD. With 0 bases clipped from V and 2 bases from J, the junction kept 3 bases outside the gene matches. The CDR3 has 15 residues. CDR3 in amino acids: CAISESMDRQETQYF. The DNA for the CDR3 is TGTGCCATCAGTGAGTCGATGGACAGGCAAGAGACCCAGTACTTC.

Only one count was recorded for this clone. In the same sample, other DNA sequences code for this CDR3. This rearrangement joins TRBV3-1 (or the pseudogene TRBV3-2) to TRBJ1-1, with no clear D. V lost 4 bases and J lost 3, with 9 bases in between. The CDR3 loop spans 13 amino acids. CDR1 is LGHDT and CDR2 is YNNKEL in the germline V gene (reference sequence). CDR3 nucleotides: TGTGCCAGCAGCCTCCGGGGAGACACTGAAGCTTTCTTT. Amino acids: CASSLRGDTEAFF.

V usage is TRBV5-1 and J usage is TRBJ1-5; unclear D gene. Looked up from germline, CDR1 is SGHRS and CDR2 is YFSETQ. Trimming stripped 1 base from V and 5 bases from J, with 13 bases between. CDR3 length: 15 residues. The CDR3 region is CASSLSAGADQPQHF. CDR3 bases: TGCGCCAGCAGCTTGTCTGCGGGAGCGGATCAGCCCCAGCATTTT.

The chain employs TRBV3-1 (or the pseudogene TRBV3-2) and TRBJ2-3, with unresolved D. The V and J ends lost 8 bases and 4 bases respectively, with 10 bases between them. The CDR3 totals 12 residues. Germline V gene lookup returns CDR1 LGHDT and CDR2 YNNKEL (reference sequence). The DNA of the CDR3 is TGTGCCAGCCGCGCGGAAGCAGATACGCAGTATTTT. Translating gives CASRAEADTQYF.

The genes are TRBV5-4 and TRBJ2-2; 9 bases map to TRBD2. The CDR3 runs 16 residues. Germline trimming cut 4 bases from V and 4 bases from J; bases unmatched to any gene: 8. Germline V gene data show CDR1 as SGHNT and CDR2 as YYREEE (reference sequence). The CDR3 DNA reads as TGTGCCAGCAGCCCCCAGACTAGCGGCGGCACCGGGGAGCTGTTTTTT. This encodes CASSPQTSGGTGELFF. Supplemented by reference TRBV5-4 and TRBJ2-2, the full variable domain reads ETGVTQSPTHLIKTRGQQVTLRCSSQSGHNTVSWYQQALGQGPQFIFQYYREEENGRGNFPPRFSGLQFPNYSSELNVNALELDDSALYLCASSPQTSGGTGELFFGEGSRLTVL.

The CDR3 bases are TGTGCCATCAGTGAGGAGACGCGGCCTAATGAGCAGTTCTTC. The encoded protein is CAISEETRPNEQFF. The chain is built from TRBV10-3 and TRBJ2-1; D gene uncertain. Germline CDR1 ENHRY, CDR2 SYGVKD. V was shortened by 2 bases and J by 7 bases, with 12 bases between the two germline ends. There are 14 residues in the CDR3.

The rearrangement links TRBV6-2 or TRBV6-3 to TRBJ1-3; unclear D gene. Germline values: CDR1 MNHEY, CDR2 SVGEGT. The CDR3 length is 15 residues. V lost 2 bases, J lost 0 bases, and 8 bases lay in between. CDR3 region: CASSYGYSSGNTIYF. The CDR3 bases are TGTGCCAGCAGTTACGGGTACAGCTCTGGAAACACCATATATTTT.

The V gene is TRBV6-5, the J gene TRBJ2-6; D may be TRBD2 (6 bases). The CDR3 runs to 15 residues. V dropped 0 bases and J dropped 3 bases, with 6 bases sitting between them. Germline V gene lookup returns CDR1 MNHEY and CDR2 SVGAGI. This CDR3 reads CASSYSGGGANVLTF. The CDR3 nucleotides read TGTGCCAGCAGTTACTCCGGGGGTGGGGCCAACGTCCTGACTTTC.

The genes are TRBV6-5 and TRBJ2-7; 8 nucleotides match TRBD1. V was clipped by 6 bases and J by 1 base; unmatched bases: 8. The CDR3 contains 15 residues. Germline-derived CDR1 and CDR2 are MNHEY and SVGAGI. The CDR3 nucleotides are TGTGCCAGCAGCCCCGGGACAGGCTGGTCCTACGAGCAGTACGTC. Translating gives CASSPGTGWSYEQYV.